The subject of this entry is one T cell receptor (beta chain). This sample is part of a study of blood T cell repertoires in COVID-19. V lost 6 bases and J 4 bases, leaving 22 bases between the germline ends. This CDR3 region has 15 residues. Germline V gives CDR1 SQVTM, CDR2 ANQGSEA. In the original processing: Scientists estimated how many nucleated cells there were by amplifying reference gene primers. Using immunoSEQ multiplex PCR, the repertoire was profiled, and TCRdb retains in-frame clones only, with some absent. V, J and clone size derive from that table, while D and trimming were established from the DNA sequence. The sample comprises 160,000 or so clones, 75% to 85% of which are singletons, and about 0.58% rests with the top ten.

This receptor was identified in a man between 60 and 75 years old with acute or convalescent COVID-19. V is TRBV29-1 and J is TRBJ2-7; possibly TRBD1 for D (6 bases). Source material: peripheral blood. CDR3 coding DNA: TGCAGCGTCTTAAAACTTAGGGACATCTCATACGAGCAGTACTTC. Translating it yields CSVLKLRDISYEQYF.